The 5 T cell receptor beta chains in this list originate from one sample, sequenced in a study of shared clonotypes between healthy human individuals. TCRdb's copy holds only in-frame clones and misses some; the assay was immunoSEQ multiplex PCR. The table shows 2 million to 2.5 million clones, with 93% occurring only once. The sequencing input was naive CD4+ T cells from PBMCs. Subset noted: CD45RA+ positively selected. These receptors all stem from a young man in good health. Some clones in this sample may be carry-over from other donors' samples.

The rearrangement links TRBV5-4 to TRBJ2-7, with 8 bases identical to TRBD1. Germline V CDR1 and CDR2: SGHNT, YYREEE (reference sequence). The CDR3 is 15 residues long. V was clipped by 4 bases and J by 4 bases; unmatched bases: 10. The CDR3 DNA reads TGTGCCAGCAGCCGTCCGGGACAGGAACTATACGAGCAGTACTTC. This encodes CASSRPGQELYEQYF.

The CDR3 region is CASSLAVAVNEQFF. CDR3 in DNA: TGTGCCAGCAGCTTGGCCGTCGCTGTCAATGAGCAGTTCTTC. The chain is built from TRBV5-4 and TRBJ2-1; D not resolved. The CDR3 covers 14 residues. V lost 0 bases, J lost 6 bases, and 10 bases lay in between. The germline V gene encodes CDR1 SGHNT and CDR2 YYREEE (reference sequence).

As concerns this clone: Other DNA sequences within the sample encode an identical CDR3. The V gene is TRBV5-6, the J gene TRBJ2-7, with TRBD1 identical over 9 bases. V trimming: 1 base; J trimming: 4 bases; junction bases outside the gene matches: 6. Germline CDR1 SGHDT, CDR2 YYEEEE. CDR3 length: 15 amino acids. CDR3: CASSLRGQGGYEQYF. The CDR3 DNA reads TGTGCCAGCAGCTTGAGGGGACAGGGAGGGTACGAGCAGTACTTC. Combining the CDR3 with reference TRBV5-6 and TRBJ2-7 gives the whole variable domain DAGVTQSPTHLIKTRGQQVTLRCSPKSGHDTVSWYQQALGQGPQFIFQYYEEEERQRGNFPDRFSGHQFPNYSSELNVNALLLGDSALYLCASSLRGQGGYEQYFGPGTRLTVT.

The chain employs TRBV30 and TRBJ1-3, with unresolved D. This CDR3 has 11 amino acids. The germline gives CDR1 GTSNPN, CDR2 SVGIG (reference sequence). Trimming took off 5 bases at V and 8 bases at J, with 10 bases between the two ends. The CDR3 protein is CAWGKSYTIYF. The CDR3 DNA reads as TGTGCCTGGGGGAAAAGTTACACCATATATTTT.

The V and J genes are TRBV2 and TRBJ2-2; perhaps TRBD2 as D (6 bases). The V gene's germline CDR1 is SNHLY and CDR2 FYNNEI. The V and J ends lost 6 bases and 1 base respectively, with 15 bases between them. This CDR3 has 16 amino acids. CDR3 sequence reads: CASRVGDGGNTGELFF. CDR3 coding DNA: TGTGCCAGCAGAGTGGGGGACGGGGGGAACACCGGGGAGCTGTTTTTT.